This T cell receptor (beta chain) was sequenced for a study of blood T cells in healthy people across ages. Study findings and constraints: Diversity figures derived from one million T cells were judged to underestimate the true value. Long-lived donors carried more naive CD4+ cells and greater diversity than aged donors.

Sample-barcoded 5' priming and a J-beta primer mix drove a second PCR of roughly 7 to 11 cycles. Via MiXCR, TCRdb re-called the 5' RACE reads, giving one row per CDR3 protein. The repertoire has roughly 1,500,000 distinct CDR3 sequences, about 35% of them found once; the top ten carry 11%. Concerning this clonotype: The antigen remains unidentified.

Russia was home to the donors, healthy Caucasian individuals aged 6 to 90. CDR3 length equals 15 residues. Germline assignment: CDR1 LGHDT and CDR2 YNNKEL (reference sequence). Trimming shortened V by 0 bases and J by 3 bases, and 12 bases separated the two germline ends. This sequence was found in a woman aged 25 to 39 in good health. The chain recombines TRBV3-1 with TRBJ2-7, with no clear D. The sequencing sample was made of blood. In nucleotides, the CDR3 is TGTGCCAGCAGCCAAGATCCCAGCTACAGCTACGAGCAGTACTTC. It is translated as CASSQDPSYSYEQYF.